The rows below give T cell receptor beta chains drawn from one sample of a study of a mutant IDH1 vaccine in newly diagnosed glioma. The antigens for these receptors are not known. The repertoire was sequenced with immunoSEQ multiplex PCR; TCRdb's copy has only in-frame clones and lacks some. Here the sample spans about 60,000 clones, 70% to 85% being singletons. This sample comprised PBMCs, obtained from a glioma patient whose treatment included an IDH1 peptide vaccine. The origin of the receptors is a woman in her forties or fifties with glioma. Both conserved end residues are part of each CDR3. A D gene is named only where the DNA matches it firmly. Clone size is shown for a subset of rows, as once, few, many or a class of expanded clone.

J: TRBJ1-4; D: NA; V: TRBV5-6; size: NA; CDR3: CASSSDGGPQERLFF; DNA: TGTGCCAGCAGCTCGGACGGAGGACCCCAAGAAAGGCTGTTTTTT
J: TRBJ2-3; D: NA; V: TRBV5-4; size: NA; CDR3: CASSLTREDTQYF; DNA: TGTGCCAGCAGCTTAACTCGGGAAGATACGCAGTATTTT
J: TRBJ2-1; D: TRBD2; V: TRBV5-1; size: NA; CDR3: CASSSGLAPWDEQFF; DNA: TGCGCCAGCAGCTCCGGACTAGCGCCGTGGGATGAGCAGTTCTTC
J: TRBJ2-7; D: NA; V: TRBV21-1; size: once; CDR3: CAGDSYEQYF; DNA: TGTGCCGGCGACAGTTACGAGCAGTACTTC
J: TRBJ1-4; D: TRBD1; V: TRBV2; size: NA; CDR3: CASRSGTGNEKLFF; DNA: TGTGCCAGCAGGTCCGGGACAGGGAATGAAAAACTGTTTTTT
J: TRBJ1-2; D: TRBD1; V: TRBV19; size: NA; CDR3: CASSSSGTGDYGYTF; DNA: TGTGCCAGTAGTTCCTCCGGGACAGGAGACTATGGCTACACCTTC
J: TRBJ1-1; D: TRBD1; V: TRBV27; size: NA; CDR3: CASSNITGVVDTEAFF; DNA: TGTGCCAGCAGTAACATTACAGGGGTGGTTGATACTGAAGCTTTCTTT
J: TRBJ2-2; D: NA; V: TRBV7-2; size: NA; CDR3: CASSPQGSTGELFF; DNA: TGTGCCAGCAGCCCTCAGGGGAGCACCGGGGAGCTGTTTTTT
J: TRBJ2-2; D: NA; V: TRBV27; size: NA; CDR3: CASSLGNTGELFF; DNA: TGTGCCAGCAGTTTGGGGAACACCGGGGAGCTGTTTTTT
J: TRBJ1-4; D: NA; V: TRBV4-3; size: once; CDR3: CASSQDSQARNEKLFF; DNA: TGCGCCAGCAGCCAAGATTCGCAGGCACGTAATGAAAAACTGTTTTTT
J: TRBJ1-6; D: TRBD1; V: TRBV7-3; size: NA; CDR3: CASSLTATGVSPLHF; DNA: TGTGCCAGCAGCTTGACCGCCACAGGGGTTTCACCCCTCCACTTT
J: TRBJ1-5; D: NA; V: TRBV6-1; size: NA; CDR3: CASSEGRAGNQPQHF; DNA: TGTGCCAGCAGTGAAGGGAGGGCAGGGAATCAGCCCCAGCATTTT
J: TRBJ2-7; D: NA; V: TRBV5-8; size: NA; CDR3: CASSLRGFYEQYF; DNA: TGTGCCAGCAGCTTGCGGGGTTTCTACGAGCAGTACTTC
J: TRBJ1-1; D: NA; V: TRBV29-1; size: NA; CDR3: CSVEAIYGGARTEAFF; DNA: TGCAGCGTTGAAGCCATCTATGGGGGCGCAAGGACTGAAGCTTTCTTT
J: TRBJ1-5; D: NA; V: TRBV6-1; size: once; CDR3: CAGGKDSNQPQHF; DNA: TGTGCCGGAGGCAAGGATAGCAATCAGCCCCAGCATTTT
J: TRBJ2-2; D: NA; V: TRBV5-1; size: NA; CDR3: CASSLVSRVSTGELFF; DNA: TGCGCCAGCAGCTTGGTGTCCCGGGTTAGCACCGGGGAGCTGTTTTTT
J: TRBJ1-1; D: NA; V: TRBV7-9; size: NA; CDR3: CASSLHELATEAFF; DNA: TGTGCCAGCAGCTTACATGAACTGGCCACTGAAGCTTTCTTT
J: TRBJ2-5; D: NA; V: TRBV11-2; size: NA; CDR3: CASSQQGGPLYPQETQYF; DNA: TGTGCCAGCAGCCAGCAGGGGGGGCCGCTCTACCCCCAAGAGACCCAGTACTTC
J: TRBJ2-7; D: NA; V: TRBV11-3; size: NA; CDR3: CASARGSYEQYF; DNA: TGTGCCAGCGCCCGTGGGTCCTACGAGCAGTACTTC
J: TRBJ1-5; D: TRBD1; V: TRBV5-1; size: NA; CDR3: CASSPRTGENQPQHF; DNA: TGCGCCAGCAGCCCAAGGACAGGGGAAAATCAGCCCCAGCATTTT
J: TRBJ1-5; D: NA; V: TRBV19; size: NA; CDR3: CASSYRDGSNQPQHF; DNA: TGTGCCAGTAGTTACAGGGACGGGAGCAATCAGCCCCAGCATTTT
J: TRBJ1-1; D: NA; V: TRBV28; size: NA; CDR3: CASSPRGRGTEAFF; DNA: TGTGCCAGCAGTCCCCGGGGGCGGGGCACTGAAGCTTTCTTT
J: TRBJ2-7; D: NA; V: TRBV30; size: NA; CDR3: CAWARAGGSHEQYF; DNA: TGTGCCTGGGCTAGGGCCGGGGGCAGCCACGAGCAGTACTTC
J: TRBJ1-2; D: TRBD1; V: TRBV5-6; size: NA; CDR3: CASSSGQGRYGYTF; DNA: TGTGCCAGCAGCTCGGGACAGGGGCGCTATGGCTACACCTTC
J: TRBJ2-1; D: NA; V: TRBV7-2; size: once; CDR3: CASSDSFYNEQFF; DNA: TGTGCCAGCAGCGACAGCTTTTACAATGAGCAGTTCTTC
J: TRBJ2-7; D: NA; V: TRBV6-5; size: NA; CDR3: CASSPISATYEQYF; DNA: TGTGCCAGCAGCCCCATATCGGCTACCTACGAGCAGTACTTC
J: TRBJ1-2; D: TRBD1; V: TRBV27; size: once; CDR3: CASSTQGAYYGYTF; DNA: TGTGCCAGCAGTACTCAGGGGGCTTACTATGGCTACACCTTC
J: TRBJ1-4; D: TRBD1; V: TRBV7-8; size: once; CDR3: CASSVGQGAGEKLFF; DNA: TGTGCCAGCAGCGTGGGACAGGGGGCGGGTGAAAAACTGTTTTTT
J: TRBJ2-1; D: TRBD2; V: TRBV6-5; size: NA; CDR3: CASSYGGTSGSNEQFF; DNA: TGTGCCAGCAGTTACGGGGGGACTAGCGGGAGCAATGAGCAGTTCTTC